Listed below are T cell receptor beta chains from one sample, sequenced in a study of blood T cell repertoires in COVID-19. Profiling relied on immunoSEQ multiplex PCR, and the TCRdb table lists in-frame clones only, not all of them. This sample carries roughly 100,000 clones, approximately 76% of them seen once, and the ten largest clones take approximately 20%. The sequenced sample consisted of peripheral blood. Every receptor here comes from a woman in her seventies with acute or convalescent COVID-19. Each CDR3 is given with its conserved first and last residue. Each record gives: D gene, clone size, J gene, V gene, CDR3 protein, CDR3 DNA. D genes are given only for firm matches. The listing skips clone size in some rows; elsewhere it reads once, few, many or a size class.

>NA|few|TRBJ2-1|TRBV9
CASSALGSSYNEQFF
TGTGCCAGCAGCGCACTAGGCAGCTCCTACAATGAGCAGTTCTTC
>TRBD1|NA|TRBJ2-4|TRBV6-6
CASSNSGQGAGNIQYF
TGTGCCAGCAGTAACTCCGGACAGGGGGCAGGAAACATTCAGTACTTC
>NA|NA|TRBJ1-2|TRBV5-1
CASKAGDSDGYTF
TGCGCCAGCAAAGCGGGGGATAGCGATGGCTACACCTTC
>NA|NA|TRBJ2-5|TRBV21-1
CASSKARTAKTQETQYF
TGTGCCAGCAGCAAAGCGCGGACAGCAAAGACCCAAGAGACCCAGTACTTC
>TRBD2|NA|TRBJ2-2|TRBV2
CASSEVSAGDTGELFF
TGTGCCAGCAGTGAAGTCTCAGCGGGGGACACCGGGGAGCTGTTTTTT
>NA|NA|TRBJ1-6|TRBV7-8
CASSLDGGSTLHF
TGTGCCAGCAGCTTAGATGGGGGCAGCACCCTCCACTTT
>TRBD1|NA|TRBJ1-2|TRBV2
CASSGFPGQGGGGYTF
TGTGCCAGCAGTGGTTTCCCGGGACAGGGGGGAGGTGGCTACACCTTC
>NA|once|TRBJ1-5|TRBV28
CASSLLGAVEDSNQPQHF
TGTGCCAGCAGTTTATTGGGGGCGGTAGAGGATAGCAATCAGCCCCAGCATTTT
>TRBD1|NA|TRBJ2-1|TRBV4-1
CASSRGTGGREQFF
TGCGCCAGCAGCCGTGGGACAGGGGGACGGGAGCAGTTCTTC
>TRBD1|NA|TRBJ1-1|TRBV7-2
CASSLGPGQGNTEAFF
TGTGCCAGCAGCTTAGGCCCCGGACAGGGAAACACTGAAGCTTTCTTT
>TRBD2|once|TRBJ2-1|TRBV6-5
CASSHYASGGREQFF
TGTGCCAGCAGTCACTACGCTAGCGGGGGGAGAGAGCAGTTCTTC
>TRBD1|NA|TRBJ1-2|TRBV5-8
CASSHRQGARFYGYTF
TGTGCCAGCAGCCATCGACAGGGAGCTAGGTTCTATGGCTACACCTTC
>NA|NA|TRBJ2-3|TRBV25-1
CASSESSFYGGTTDTQYF
TGTGCCAGCAGTGAAAGTAGTTTTTACGGGGGAACCACAGATACGCAGTATTTT
>NA|NA|TRBJ1-2|TRBV10-2
CASSATPKLRGYTF
TGCGCCAGCAGTGCGACACCCAAGCTGCGTGGCTACACCTTC
>NA|NA|TRBJ1-4|TRBV14
CASSQREKLFF
TGTGCCAGCAGCCAACGTGAAAAACTGTTTTTT
>NA|few|TRBJ1-1|TRBV11-2
CASHLGEGTEAFF
TGTGCCAGCCATCTGGGGGAGGGCACTGAAGCTTTCTTT
>TRBD2|NA|TRBJ2-6|TRBV6-5
CAIHREGSGANVLTF
TGTGCCATACACCGGGAGGGCTCTGGGGCCAACGTCCTGACTTTC
>NA|NA|TRBJ1-5|TRBV25-1
CASSVAINQPQHF
TGTGCCAGCAGTGTTGCTATCAATCAGCCCCAGCATTTT
>NA|NA|TRBJ1-6|TRBV2
CASSVRTGNSPLHF
TGTGCCAGCAGTGTTAGGACGGGAAATTCACCCCTCCACTTT
>NA|NA|TRBJ2-7|TRBV4-1
CASSPKGADSYEQYF
TGCGCCAGCAGCCCAAAAGGGGCCGACTCCTACGAGCAGTACTTC
>NA|NA|TRBJ2-3|TRBV9
CASSGLTTSTDTQYF
TGTGCCAGCAGCGGCTTGACTACTAGCACAGATACGCAGTATTTT
>TRBD1|NA|TRBJ2-5|TRBV6-1
CASSGVWGQDFAGETQYF
TGTGCCAGCAGTGGAGTGTGGGGACAGGATTTTGCTGGGGAGACCCAGTACTTC
>NA|NA|TRBJ1-2|TRBV20-1
CSARMEARYTF
TGCAGTGCTAGGATGGAGGCGCGCTACACCTTC
>TRBD2|NA|TRBJ2-1|TRBV3-1/TRBV3-2
CASSQRGGAYNEQFF
TGTGCCAGCAGCCAACGGGGGGGCGCCTACAATGAGCAGTTCTTC